Following are 17 T cell receptor beta chains from one sample sequenced in a study of T cells in Graves' hyperthyroidism and ophthalmopathy. The investigators amplified TCR beta CDR3 regions from RNA transcripts. The HTBI primer set was used in a first-round RT-PCR of the TCR CDR3. From the multiplex PCR reads, TCRdb called clonotypes with MiXCR, one entry per CDR3 protein. Found here are over 700,000 distinct CDR3 sequences, 35% of them singletons; the top ten hold around 30%. Sequencing was done on a sample of blood. Every receptor here comes from a woman in her 40s with Graves' hyperthyroidism.

This clonotype has a handful of counts. The V and J genes are TRBV6-6 and TRBJ2-7; 8 bases match TRBD2. In germline, CDR1 is MNHNY, CDR2 SVGAGI (reference sequence). Trimming removed 2 bases from V and 4 bases from J; junction bases left unmatched: 16. This CDR3 is built from 18 residues. CDR3 DNA sequence: TGTGCCAGCAGTTACCCGGTTGGGACGGAGCGGGAGATTTACGAGCAGTACTTC. This encodes CASSYPVGTEREIYEQYF.

The chain combines TRBV19 with TRBJ2-5; TRBD2 matches 8 bases. The trim removed 1 base at V and 5 bases at J, leaving 6 bases unmatched. Germline CDR1 and CDR2: LNHDA and SQIVND (reference sequence). This CDR3 contains 15 residues. The CDR3 region has the DNA TGTGCCAGTAGTATAGTCCCAGCGGGGGTGGAGACCCAGTACTTC. Translating it yields CASSIVPAGVETQYF.

In its sample, this clonotype was seen a few times. This CDR3 reads CASYSHLRTPNSPLHF. Here the CDR3 DNA reads TGTGCCAGCTATTCCCACCTCAGGACTCCCAATTCACCCCTCCACTTT. J is TRBJ1-6 and V is TRBV27; D unclear. The CDR3 has 16 amino acids. Germline lookup yields CDR1 MNHEY and CDR2 SMNVEV (reference sequence). Trimming took off 8 bases at V and 7 bases at J, with 21 bases between the two ends.

This clonotype was detected only once. CDR3 sequence: CASSEYGSASGANVLTF. The CDR3 DNA reads TGTGCCAGCAGTGAATATGGTTCGGCTAGCGGGGCCAACGTCCTGACTTTC. The V and J genes are TRBV25-1 and TRBJ2-6; a possible D gene is TRBD2 (5 bases). The CDR3 length is 17 residues. Trimming removed 0 bases at V and 4 bases at J, with 13 bases between. Germline V gene data show CDR1 as MGHDK and CDR2 as SYGVNS.

This clonotype was detected ten times or more. J is TRBJ2-6 and V is TRBV12-3 or TRBV12-4; D is possibly TRBD1 or TRBD2 (5 bases each). With 5 bases removed from V and 2 bases from J, the gap between germline ends came to 13 bases. This CDR3 region has 16 residues. CDR3 protein: CASSNIQGAGANVLTF. In DNA form, the CDR3 reads TGTGCCAGCAGTAACATTCAGGGAGCTGGGGCCAACGTCCTGACTTTC.

The V gene is TRBV19, the J gene TRBJ2-6; D ambiguous. Per the germline V gene, CDR1 is LNHDA and CDR2 is SQIVND (reference sequence). V was pared by 5 bases and J by 1 base, with 6 bases between. This CDR3 is 14 amino acids long. The chain's CDR3 is CASSEQSGANVLTF. The CDR3, as DNA: TGTGCCAGTAGTGAGCAGTCTGGGGCCAACGTCCTGACTTTC.

The sample holds many counts of this clonotype. This chain links TRBV7-8 with TRBJ2-7; TRBD1 matches at 8 bases. Trimming at V came to 1 base and at J to 5 bases, leaving 4 bases not matched to a gene. The CDR3 is 14 amino acids. Looked up from germline, CDR1 is SGHVS and CDR2 is FQNEAQ. The CDR3 loop reads CASSLGAGGDEQYF. The DNA for the CDR3 is TGTGCCAGCAGCTTAGGCGCAGGGGGCGACGAGCAGTACTTC.

This clonotype was seen only once. The chain has TRBV11-2 and TRBJ2-2; D call uncertain. Trimming took off 7 bases at V and 5 bases at J, with 11 bases between the two ends. CDR3 length: 13 amino acids. The germline gives CDR1 SGHAT, CDR2 FQNNGV. CDR3 residues: CASTILVTGELFF. The CDR3 DNA reads as TGTGCCAGCACTATATTGGTTACCGGGGAGCTGTTTTTT.

The CDR3 sequence: CASSGIGTESNYGYTF. CDR3 DNA: TGTGCCAGCAGCGGAATTGGGACAGAGTCTAACTATGGCTACACCTTC. This chain uses TRBV9 with TRBJ1-2; 7 bases map to TRBD1. Germline-derived CDR1 and CDR2 are SGDLS and YYNGEE. Trimming cost V 3 bases and J 0 bases; bases outside gene matches: 8. The CDR3 has 16 residues.

This clonotype was counted only a few times. This rearrangement joins TRBV24-1 to TRBJ2-7; D gene unclear. CDR1 is KGHDR and CDR2 is SFDVKD in the germline V gene. Trimming removed 7 bases from V and 2 bases from J, with 17 bases in between. CDR3 length equals 15 residues. CDR3 protein: CATRYLWTVTYEQYF. The CDR3, as DNA: TGTGCCACCAGATACTTATGGACGGTCACCTACGAGCAGTACTTC.

J is TRBJ2-2 and V is TRBV29-1; 8 nucleotides agree with TRBD1. The V gene's germline CDR1 is SQVTM and CDR2 ANQGSEA. The CDR3 is 10 amino acids. The V gene end was trimmed by 4 bases and the J gene end by 15 bases; junction bases not matched to a gene: 4. CDR3 residues: CSVVETGVFF. The CDR3 DNA follows: TGCAGCGTTGTGGAGACAGGGGTGTTTTTT.

Regarding this clonotype: This may arise from a read error, as a much more abundant clone is one base away. The V and J genes are TRBV2 and TRBJ1-5; D is unclear. The CDR3 has 14 amino acids. In germline, CDR1 is SNHLY, CDR2 FYNNEI. CDR3 sequence reads: CASRRGEYNQSQHF. The CDR3 DNA reads TGTGCCAGCAGGAGAGGAGAGTATAATCAGTCCCAGCATTTT.

This clonotype was detected only a few times. DNA of the CDR3: TGTGCCAGCCACAATCTAGCGGGGGGATGGGTCACCGGGGAGCTGTTTTTT. This encodes CASHNLAGGWVTGELFF. This chain joins TRBV12-3 or TRBV12-4 and TRBJ2-2, with 11 nucleotides matching TRBD2. Trimming took 8 bases from V and 4 from J; bases not matched to a gene: 12. This CDR3 contains 17 residues.

Ten or more counts support this clonotype. The rearrangement joins TRBV28 to TRBJ1-1; D not certain. From germline, CDR1 is MDHEN and CDR2 SYDVKM. V was clipped by 7 bases and J by 1 base, with 4 bases between them. This CDR3 comprises 11 residues. CDR3 DNA: TGTGCCAGCACGGAGAACACTGAAGCTTTCTTT. Residues: CASTENTEAFF.

Concerning this clonotype itself: The conserved closing phenylalanine or tryptophan is absent in this CDR3, likely reflecting a read error. The DNA is omitted, as the CDR3 cannot be located on it reliably, and the CDR3 follows TCRdb's listing. J is TRBJ2-5 and V is TRBV7-9; the table calls TRBD2, which could not be checked here. The V gene's germline CDR1 is SEHNR and CDR2 FQNEAQ (reference sequence). Inclusive of both ends, the CDR3 amounts to 10 amino acids. The CDR3 loop is CASSTWGLAG.

This clonotype was detected ten times or more. In DNA form, the CDR3 reads TGTGCCAGTAATTGGGCATCTGGAAACACCATATATTTT. Protein sequence: CASNWASGNTIYF. The chain combines TRBV19 with TRBJ1-3; D gene uncertain. Between the trimmed V and J ends, which lost 7 bases and 1 base, there was a span of 8 bases. The CDR3 is 13 residues long. Germline CDR1 LNHDA, CDR2 SQIVND (reference sequence).

This clonotype was recorded many times. This chain joins TRBV7-9 and TRBJ2-7; the D is unclear. V dropped 0 bases and J dropped 3 bases, with 6 bases sitting between them. This CDR3 comprises 13 residues. Germline values: CDR1 SEHNR, CDR2 FQNEAQ (reference sequence). The CDR3 spells CASSLASVYEQYF. CDR3 in DNA: TGTGCCAGCAGCTTAGCGTCGGTCTACGAGCAGTACTTC.